The subject of this entry is one T cell receptor beta chain. Its antigen is currently unknown. The data stem from a study of OX40 agonist ivuxolimab in advanced cancers. CDR3 length: 13 residues. The V end was cut by 4 bases, the J end by 5 bases, with 12 bases between. Germline CDR1 SGHRS, CDR2 YFSETQ. Only in-frame clones appear in the TCRdb table, and some are missing; sequencing was by immunoSEQ multiplex PCR. The sample records more than 60,000 clones, around 82% being singletons. Study conclusions and caveats: CD4+ and CD8+ blood T cells expanded clonally by week 6 at 0.1 to 3.0 mg/kg. What antigens the expanded peripheral T cells recognized was never established.

The chain carries TRBV5-1 and TRBJ2-5, with unresolved D. Sequenced material: CD4+ or CD8+ T cells sorted from blood, taken in a trial of the OX40 agonist ivuxolimab. The receptor was derived from an adult with an advanced solid tumor such as melanoma, head and neck, liver or kidney cancer. This CDR3 reads CASSAQSEETQYF. The DNA of the CDR3 is TGCGCCAGCAGCGCGCAAAGTGAGGAGACCCAGTACTTC.